This T cell receptor beta chain was identified in a study of T cells in Graves' hyperthyroidism and ophthalmopathy. The overall study: Peripheral blood was drawn at first diagnosis, prior to all treatment.

Ophthalmopathy patients had moderate-to-severe active disease, CAS ≥3, NOSPECS ≥4, and disease duration under 3 months. Each 10 ml fresh peripheral blood draw supplied the PBMCs. Researchers took RNA transcripts and amplified the TCR beta CDR3 regions from them. Initially, a first-round RT-PCR of the TCR CDR3 employed the HTBI primer set. In TCRdb, the multiplex PCR reads were re-called with MiXCR into one record per CDR3 protein. The data hold 500,000 to 650,000 distinct CDR3 sequences, with roughly 15% observed a single time. V dropped 5 bases and J dropped 3; count of bases not matched to a gene: 8. The CDR3 extends over 14 amino acids. Germline CDR1 is DFQATT and CDR2 is SNEGSKA (reference sequence).

The sequence was obtained from a woman in her forties or fifties with Graves' ophthalmopathy. The rearrangement joins TRBV20-1 to TRBJ2-7, with 9 bases identical to TRBD2. The sample comprised blood. The chain's CDR3 is CSAQSGRSIYEQYF. The CDR3 bases are TGCAGTGCTCAAAGCGGGAGGTCCATCTACGAGCAGTACTTC.